Sequencing of this TCR beta chain was carried out in a study of T cells in Graves' hyperthyroidism and ophthalmopathy. This clonotype has a handful of counts. What it binds is unknown. TCR beta CDR3 regions were amplified from RNA transcripts. The HTBI set primed first-round TCR CDR3 RT-PCR. TCRdb reprocessed the multiplex PCR reads via MiXCR and lists one record per CDR3 protein. The sample carries hundreds of thousands of distinct CDR3 sequences, 15% to 20% recorded once. Germline V gives CDR1 SGHTA, CDR2 FQGNSA. The CDR3 is 15 residues long. V shed 3 bases and J shed 2 bases, with 13 bases lying between them. Researchers barred patients who had uncontrolled infection, other autoimmune disease, pregnancy or lactation. Out of less than 12 ml of fresh peripheral blood came the PBMCs. Study-level results: In the blood, most expanded thyroid clonotypes above 0.001 appeared as well.

The receptor comes from a woman in her thirties with Graves' hyperthyroidism. The specimen sequenced was blood. The chain combines TRBV7-2 with TRBJ1-2; D not certain. CDR3 bases: TGTGCCAGCAGCTTCACGAGGACGGGGAACTATGGCTACACCTTC. This codes for CASSFTRTGNYGYTF.